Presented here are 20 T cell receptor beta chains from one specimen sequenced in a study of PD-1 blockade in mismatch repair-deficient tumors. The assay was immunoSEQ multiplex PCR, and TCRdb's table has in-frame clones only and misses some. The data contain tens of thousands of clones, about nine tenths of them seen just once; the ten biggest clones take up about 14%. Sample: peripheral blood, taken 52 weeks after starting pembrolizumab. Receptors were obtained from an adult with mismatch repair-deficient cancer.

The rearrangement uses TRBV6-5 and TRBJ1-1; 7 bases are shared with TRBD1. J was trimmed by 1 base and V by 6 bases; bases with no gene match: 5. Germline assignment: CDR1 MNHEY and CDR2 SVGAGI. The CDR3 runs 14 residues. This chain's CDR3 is CASSPGTANTEAFF. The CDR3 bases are TGTGCCAGCAGCCCTGGGACAGCGAACACTGAAGCTTTCTTT.

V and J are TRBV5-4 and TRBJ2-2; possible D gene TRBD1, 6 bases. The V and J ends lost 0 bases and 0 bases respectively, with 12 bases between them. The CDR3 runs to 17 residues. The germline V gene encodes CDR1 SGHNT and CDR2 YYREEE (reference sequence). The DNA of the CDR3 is TGTGCCAGCAGCTTGGATCCGGGACACGCGAACACCGGGGAGCTGTTTTTT. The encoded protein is CASSLDPGHANTGELFF.

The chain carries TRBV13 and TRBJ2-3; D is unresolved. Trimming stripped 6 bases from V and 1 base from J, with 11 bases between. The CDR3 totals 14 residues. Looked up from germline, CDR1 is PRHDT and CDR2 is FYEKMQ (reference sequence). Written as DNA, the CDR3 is TGTGCCAGCAGGCGAGTGGCGGGCACAGATACGCAGTATTTT. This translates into CASRRVAGTDTQYF.

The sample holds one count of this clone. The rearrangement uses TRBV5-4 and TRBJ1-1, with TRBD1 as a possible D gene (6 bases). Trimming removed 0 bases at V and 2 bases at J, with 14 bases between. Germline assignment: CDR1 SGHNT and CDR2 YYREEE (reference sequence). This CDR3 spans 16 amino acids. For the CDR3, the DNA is TGTGCCAGCAGCTTGGCCCCGGGGGCACATAACACTGAAGCTTTCTTT. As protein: CASSLAPGAHNTEAFF.

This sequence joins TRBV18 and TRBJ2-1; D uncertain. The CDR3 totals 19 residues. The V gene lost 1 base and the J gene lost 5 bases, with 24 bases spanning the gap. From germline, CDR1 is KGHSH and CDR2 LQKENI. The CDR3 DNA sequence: TGTGCCAGCTCACCACTCGTAGGACGCCTAAGGGATGGAAACAATGAGCAGTTCTTC. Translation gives CASSPLVGRLRDGNNEQFF.

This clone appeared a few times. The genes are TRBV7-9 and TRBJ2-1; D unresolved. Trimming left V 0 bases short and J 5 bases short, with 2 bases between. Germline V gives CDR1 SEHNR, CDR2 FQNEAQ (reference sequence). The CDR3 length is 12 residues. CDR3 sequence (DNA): TGTGCCAGCAGCTTAGCTGACAATGAGCAGTTCTTC. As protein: CASSLADNEQFF.

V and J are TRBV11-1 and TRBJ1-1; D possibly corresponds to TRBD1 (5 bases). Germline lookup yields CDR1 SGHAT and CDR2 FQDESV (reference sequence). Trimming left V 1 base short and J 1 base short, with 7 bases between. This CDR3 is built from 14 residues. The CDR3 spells CASSLGQGNTEAFF. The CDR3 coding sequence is TGTGCCAGCAGCTTAGGCCAGGGGAACACTGAAGCTTTCTTT. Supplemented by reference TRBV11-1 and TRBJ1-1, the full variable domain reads EAEVAQSPRYKITEKSQAVAFWCDPISGHATLYWYRQILGQGPELLVQFQDESVVDDSQLPKDRFSAERLKGVDSTLKIQPAELGDSAMYLCASSLGQGNTEAFFGQGTRLTVV.

Written as DNA, the CDR3 is TGTGCCAGCAGAATAACCGGCGGGGGATTGAACACTGAAGCTTTCTTT. It encodes CASRITGGGLNTEAFF. The J gene is TRBJ1-1, the V gene TRBV7-2; D possibly corresponds to TRBD1 (5 bases). The CDR3 consists of 16 residues. Trimming took 6 bases from V and 0 from J, leaving 17 bases between them. Germline loops: CDR1 SGHTA, CDR2 FQGNSA.

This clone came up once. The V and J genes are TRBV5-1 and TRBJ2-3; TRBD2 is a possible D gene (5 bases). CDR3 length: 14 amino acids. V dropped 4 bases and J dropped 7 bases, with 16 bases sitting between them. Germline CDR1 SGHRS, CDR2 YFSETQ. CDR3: CASSQERGSNTQYF. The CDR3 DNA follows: TGCGCCAGCAGCCAGGAACGAGGGAGCAATACGCAGTATTTT.

This CDR3 reads CASSEGVGPNKRIRLNEQFF. The CDR3 DNA is TGTGCCAGCAGTGAAGGCGTGGGACCGAATAAGAGAATTAGGCTCAATGAGCAGTTCTTC. This rearrangement joins TRBV2 to TRBJ2-1, with D perhaps being TRBD1 or TRBD2 (5 bases each). Trimming removed 1 base from V and 6 bases from J, with 28 bases in between. This CDR3 contains 20 residues. CDR1 is SNHLY, CDR2 FYNNEI, per germline. Based on the CDR3 plus reference TRBV2 and TRBJ2-1, the full variable domain is EPEVTQTPSHQVTQMGQEVILRCVPISNHLYFYWYRQILGQKVEFLVSFYNNEISEKSEIFDDQFSVERPDGSNFTLKIRSTKLEDSAMYFCASSEGVGPNKRIRLNEQFFGPGTRLTVL.

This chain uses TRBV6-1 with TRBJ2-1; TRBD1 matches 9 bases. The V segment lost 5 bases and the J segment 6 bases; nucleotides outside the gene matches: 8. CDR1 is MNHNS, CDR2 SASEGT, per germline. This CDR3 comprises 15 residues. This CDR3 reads CASSSQDRGGNEQFF. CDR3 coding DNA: TGTGCCAGCAGTTCCCAGGACAGGGGTGGCAATGAGCAGTTCTTC.

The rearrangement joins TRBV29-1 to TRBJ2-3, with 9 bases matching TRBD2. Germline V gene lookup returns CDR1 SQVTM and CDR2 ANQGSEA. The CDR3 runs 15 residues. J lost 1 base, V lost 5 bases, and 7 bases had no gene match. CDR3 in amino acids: CSVQVRGRGTDTQYF. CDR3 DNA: TGCAGCGTTCAGGTTCGCGGGAGGGGCACAGATACGCAGTATTTT.

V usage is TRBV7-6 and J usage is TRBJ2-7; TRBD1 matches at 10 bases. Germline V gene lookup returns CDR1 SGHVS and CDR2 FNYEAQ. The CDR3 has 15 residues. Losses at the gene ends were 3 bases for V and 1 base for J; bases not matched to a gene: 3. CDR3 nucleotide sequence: TGTGCCAGCAGCTTTGGACAGGGGGAATCCTACGAGCAGTACTTC. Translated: CASSFGQGESYEQYF.

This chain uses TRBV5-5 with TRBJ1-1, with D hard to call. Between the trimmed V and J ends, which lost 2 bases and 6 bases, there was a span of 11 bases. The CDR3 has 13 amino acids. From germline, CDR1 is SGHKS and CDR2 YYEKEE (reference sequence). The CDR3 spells CASSFQGKAEAFF. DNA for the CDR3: TGTGCCAGCAGCTTTCAAGGGAAAGCTGAAGCTTTCTTT.

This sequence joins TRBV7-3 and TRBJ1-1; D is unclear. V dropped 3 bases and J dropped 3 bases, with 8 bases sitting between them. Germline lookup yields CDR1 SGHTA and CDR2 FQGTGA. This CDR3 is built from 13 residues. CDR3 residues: CASSFRWDTEAFF. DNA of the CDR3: TGTGCCAGCAGCTTTCGGTGGGACACTGAAGCTTTCTTT.

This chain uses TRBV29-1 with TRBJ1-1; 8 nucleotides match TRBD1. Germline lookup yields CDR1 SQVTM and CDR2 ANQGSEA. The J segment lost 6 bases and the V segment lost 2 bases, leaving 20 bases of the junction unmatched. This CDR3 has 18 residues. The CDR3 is CSVETLNGDRGFVAEAFF. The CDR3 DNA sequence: TGCAGCGTTGAAACCCTCAACGGAGACAGGGGCTTCGTCGCTGAAGCTTTCTTT. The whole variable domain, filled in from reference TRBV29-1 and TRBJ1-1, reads SAVISQKPSRDICQRGTSLTIQCQVDSQVTMMFWYRQQPGQSLTLIATANQGSEATYESGFVIDKFPISRPNLTFSTLTVSNMSPEDSSIYLCSVETLNGDRGFVAEAFFGQGTRLTVV.

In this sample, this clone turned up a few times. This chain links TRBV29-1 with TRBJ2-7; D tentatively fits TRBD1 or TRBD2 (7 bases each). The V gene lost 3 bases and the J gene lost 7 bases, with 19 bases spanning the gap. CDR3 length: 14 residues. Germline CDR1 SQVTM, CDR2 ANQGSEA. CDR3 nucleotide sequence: TGCAGCGTTGACCCCACAGGGGTCGGGGGGGAGCAGTACTTC. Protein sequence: CSVDPTGVGGEQYF.

Here the CDR3 reads CASSAREGSSYEQYF. As DNA, the CDR3 is TGTGCCAGCAGCGCCCGGGAAGGCAGCTCCTACGAGCAGTACTTC. The rearrangement uses TRBV6-1 and TRBJ2-7, with a possible D match to TRBD2 (5 bases). Trimming stripped 6 bases from V and 0 bases from J, with 15 bases between. The CDR3 spans 15 residues. Per germline, CDR1 MNHNS and CDR2 SASEGT.

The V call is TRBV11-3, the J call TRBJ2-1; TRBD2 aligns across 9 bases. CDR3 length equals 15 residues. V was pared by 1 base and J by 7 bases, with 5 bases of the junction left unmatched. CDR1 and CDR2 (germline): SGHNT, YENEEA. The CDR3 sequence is CASSLGVSGGNEQFF. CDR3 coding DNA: TGTGCCAGCAGCTTAGGGGTTAGCGGGGGTAATGAGCAGTTCTTC.

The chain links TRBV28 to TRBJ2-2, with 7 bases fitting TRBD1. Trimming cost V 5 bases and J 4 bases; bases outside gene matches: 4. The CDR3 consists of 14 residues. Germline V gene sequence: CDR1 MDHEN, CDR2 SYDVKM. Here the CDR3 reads CASSHRGGTGELFF. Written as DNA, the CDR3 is TGTGCCAGCAGTCACAGGGGCGGCACCGGGGAGCTGTTTTTT.